This T cell receptor beta chain was identified in a study of T cells in Graves' hyperthyroidism and ophthalmopathy. Whole-study findings and limits: A model using 13 V-J features told ophthalmopathy apart from stable hyperthyroidism. Most thyroid clonotypes with frequency above 0.001 were detected in blood. Prediction of ophthalmopathy progression came a median approximately 6 months pre-onset.

RNA transcripts yielded amplified TCR beta CDR3 regions. HTBI primers drove first-round RT-PCR of the TCR CDR3. TCRdb independently ran MiXCR on the multiplex PCR reads; one entry per CDR3 protein. The sample includes hundreds of thousands of distinct CDR3 sequences, approximately 22% seen only once; the top ten take around 47%. Diagnoses were established using clinical symptoms, serum thyroxine and TRAb, thyroid ultrasound and orbital computed tomography. Concerning this clonotype itself: The antigen is not known.

Sequenced: blood. The clonotype comes from a woman in her 70s with Graves' ophthalmopathy.

The CDR3: CASSESTRIPNEQFF. DNA for the CDR3: TGCGCCAGCAGTGAGTCGACTAGAATCCCCAATGAGCAGTTCTTC. This chain uses TRBV10-2 with TRBJ2-1, with a tentative D call TRBD2 (6 bases). Per germline, CDR1 WSHSY and CDR2 SAAADI. The CDR3 sequence is 15 residues long. The V and J ends lost 0 bases and 6 bases respectively, with 12 bases between them.